The 16 T cell receptor beta chains in this list originate from one sample, sequenced in a study of cytomegalovirus exposure and HLA in healthy donors (dated by TCRdb to about 2017). The library was produced with the immunoSEQ multiplex PCR assay. The multiplex PCR relied on a mix of 60 forward primers for TCR Vbeta segments and 13 reverse primers for TCR Jbeta segments. Here the immuneACCESS table is served through TCRdb, limited to in-frame sequences with V and J called. Missing clones are a known gap in these copies; in checked studies unresolved V genes cover under half, and the rest lacks a known reason. This sample has around 130,000 clones in its table, and 80% of those were observed once. Of the sample, 5.3% falls within the top ten clones. Sequenced input: PBMCs. The receptors shown here come from a man under 40 in good health and CMV-seronegative.

This chain connects TRBV6-5 to TRBJ1-2; 7 nucleotides agree with TRBD1. The V gene end was trimmed by 6 bases and the J gene end by 4 bases; junction bases not matched to a gene: 5. Germline CDR1 is MNHEY and CDR2 is SVGAGI. This CDR3 has 13 residues. The CDR3 region has the DNA TGTGCCAGCAGCTCCGGGACAGTCTATGGCTACACCTTC. It encodes CASSSGTVYGYTF.

As for this clone: The same CDR3 arises from other DNA sequences in this sample as well. The chain is built from TRBV5-4 and TRBJ2-2; the match to TRBD2 covers 13 bases. The CDR3 has 16 residues. Germline values: CDR1 SGHNT, CDR2 YYREEE (reference sequence). V lost 0 bases, J lost 5 bases, and 1 base stayed unmatched. The CDR3 coding sequence is TGTGCCAGCAGCTTGGGACTAGCGGGGGGTACCGGGGAGCTGTTTTTT. It encodes CASSLGLAGGTGELFF.

The table lists this clone with a count of one. J is TRBJ1-1 and V is TRBV28; D remains unclear. The germline CDR1 and CDR2 sequences are MDHEN and SYDVKM. This CDR3 has 15 residues. Trimming took off 6 bases at V and 1 base at J, with 15 bases between the two ends. The CDR3 spells CASSSPGRPNTEAFF. DNA of the CDR3: TGTGCCAGCAGCTCACCGGGGAGACCGAACACTGAAGCTTTCTTT.

This chain uses TRBV7-2 with TRBJ2-1, with 8 bases identical to TRBD2. Germline V gene lookup returns CDR1 SGHTA and CDR2 FQGNSA. The CDR3 has 14 residues. With V trimmed by 3 bases and J by 8 bases, 6 bases remained unmatched. The CDR3 nucleotides are TGTGCCAGCAGCTTTGGACTAGCTTTCTATGAGCAGTTCTTC. Its translation: CASSFGLAFYEQFF.

This clone was observed a handful of times. The chain employs TRBV5-1 and TRBJ2-6, with D perhaps TRBD1 (5 bases). This CDR3 has 15 amino acids. Per germline, CDR1 SGHRS and CDR2 YFSETQ. The ends were cut back, 7 bases at V and 2 bases at J, with 13 bases in the middle. CDR3 DNA: TGCGCCAGCCGAATCAGGGCGACTGGGGCCAACGTCCTGACTTTC. As protein: CASRIRATGANVLTF.

The chain uses TRBV21-1 and TRBJ1-4; the D segment call TRBD1 is taken from the table without a DNA check. TRBV21-1 is a listed pseudogene. CDR3 length equals 17 residues. DNA of the CDR3: TGTGCCAGCAGCAAATCAACCCGGGACAGGGCACCCGAAAAACTGTTTTTT. This codes for CASSKSTRDRAPEKLFF.

In this sample, this clone turned up a few times. The rearrangement links TRBV7-8 to TRBJ1-5; D ambiguous. The CDR3 extends over 13 amino acids. The germline V gene encodes CDR1 SGHVS and CDR2 FQNEAQ. Trimming cost V 1 base and J 5 bases, with 6 bases left between them. CDR3 amino acids: CASSLVSDQPQHF. The CDR3 DNA follows: TGTGCCAGCAGCTTAGTGAGCGATCAGCCCCAGCATTTT.

V is TRBV4-2 and J is TRBJ1-1; TRBD1 aligns across 12 bases. After removal of 4 bases from V and 1 base from J, the junction contained 4 bases not matched to a gene. Germline CDR1 is LGHNA and CDR2 is YNFKEQ. This CDR3 region has 16 residues. As DNA, the CDR3 is TGTGCCAGCAGCCGACCGGGACAGGGGGCGAACACTGAAGCTTTCTTT. It translates to CASSRPGQGANTEAFF.

This chain connects TRBV10-3 to TRBJ2-7; 8 bases agree with TRBD2. Germline V CDR1 and CDR2: ENHRY, SYGVKD. Trimming at V came to 5 bases and at J to 2 bases, leaving 11 bases not matched to a gene. This CDR3 comprises 16 residues. The CDR3: CAISYSGADLAYEQYF. The CDR3 DNA reads as TGTGCCATCAGTTATAGCGGGGCCGATCTGGCCTACGAGCAGTACTTC.

V gene TRBV5-1 combines with J gene TRBJ2-5, with D hard to call. The V gene's germline CDR1 is SGHRS and CDR2 YFSETQ. This CDR3 contains 12 residues. V was pared by 0 bases and J by 5 bases, with 5 bases between. Here the CDR3 reads CASSLALETQYF. In nucleotides, the CDR3 is TGCGCCAGCAGCTTGGCCCTGGAGACCCAGTACTTC.

The chain joins TRBV6-1 to TRBJ1-4; tentative D call: TRBD1 (5 bases). V was pared by 4 bases and J by 5 bases, with 17 bases between. The CDR3 is 16 residues long. Germline lookup yields CDR1 MNHNS and CDR2 SASEGT. The CDR3 reads CASSVSRQGINEKLFF. In DNA form, the CDR3 reads TGTGCCAGCAGTGTAAGCCGGCAGGGAATAAATGAAAAACTGTTTTTT.

V and J are TRBV29-1 and TRBJ1-2, with TRBD1 as a possible D gene (6 bases). The CDR3 consists of 13 residues. V shed 2 bases and J shed 8 bases, with 15 bases lying between them. The germline CDR1 and CDR2 sequences are SQVTM and ANQGSEA. The chain's CDR3 is CSVETGRGWGYTF. Here the CDR3 DNA reads TGCAGCGTTGAAACGGGCAGGGGTTGGGGCTACACCTTC.

CDR3 residues: CASSQDPDSTYEQYF. The CDR3 nucleotides read TGTGCCAGCAGCCAAGATCCGGACTCTACATACGAGCAGTACTTC. The chain recombines TRBV4-2 with TRBJ2-7; the D gene is possibly TRBD2 (5 bases). Germline CDR1 is LGHNA and CDR2 is YNFKEQ. The CDR3 runs to 15 residues. V was pared by 0 bases and J by 4 bases, with 13 bases between.

The V call is TRBV28, the J call TRBJ1-2, with 8 bases matching TRBD1. The junction had 13 bases not matched to a gene; V was cut back by 6 bases and J by 4 bases. Per germline, CDR1 MDHEN and CDR2 SYDVKM. The CDR3 is made up of 16 amino acids. The CDR3 region has the DNA TGTGCCAGCAGCACTCCCACGAGACAGGGGAGCTATGGCTACACCTTC. Residues: CASSTPTRQGSYGYTF.

J is TRBJ2-5 and V is TRBV7-9, with 7 positions matching TRBD1. Germline values: CDR1 SEHNR, CDR2 FQNEAQ (reference sequence). This CDR3 has 15 residues. With V trimmed by 5 bases and J by 5 bases, 11 bases remained unmatched. The CDR3 DNA is TGTGCCAGCAGCCAAACCCGGGACAGAAGGGAGACCCAGTACTTC. This translates into CASSQTRDRRETQYF.

This clone was picked up a small number of times. V and J are TRBV4-3 and TRBJ2-7, with D perhaps matching TRBD1 (6 bases). The germline gives CDR1 LGHNA, CDR2 YSLEER. Trimming took 2 bases from V and 9 from J, leaving 11 bases between them. This CDR3 region has 12 residues. The CDR3 loop is CASSQTGFRQYF. The CDR3 nucleotides read TGCGCCAGCAGCCAAACAGGGTTTCGGCAGTACTTC.